The 5 T cell receptor beta chains in this list originate from one sample, sequenced in a study of blood T cell repertoires in COVID-19. TCRdb's copy holds only in-frame clones and misses some; the assay was immunoSEQ multiplex PCR. The sample contains about 230,000 clones, about 85% of which appear only once. Sequenced input: peripheral blood. The receptor source for this set is a woman aged 18-30 years who had recovered from COVID-19.

The V gene is TRBV9, the J gene TRBJ2-1, with a tentative D call TRBD1 (6 bases). The CDR3 spans 15 residues. Trimming cost V 0 bases and J 4 bases, with 11 bases left between them. The germline V gene encodes CDR1 SGDLS and CDR2 YYNGEE. The CDR3 nucleotides are TGTGCCAGCAGCGTAGTCCAGGGGACGTACAATGAGCAGTTCTTC. It encodes CASSVVQGTYNEQFF.

The gene calls are TRBV5-1 and TRBJ2-3; 8 nucleotides align to TRBD2. The germline CDR1 and CDR2 sequences are SGHRS and YFSETQ. Trimming at V came to 6 bases and at J to 2 bases, leaving 5 bases not matched to a gene. The CDR3 is 14 amino acids. The CDR3 here is CASTSGGSTDTQYF. The CDR3 region has the DNA TGCGCCAGCACGTCGGGAGGGTCCACAGATACGCAGTATTTT.

The chain links TRBV10-3 to TRBJ2-6; D possibly corresponds to TRBD1 (5 bases). The CDR3 has 14 amino acids. V was cut by 6 bases and J by 2 bases, with 8 bases left in between. Germline V gene lookup returns CDR1 ENHRY and CDR2 SYGVKD. The CDR3 loop is CAIRGLTGANVLTF. DNA for the CDR3: TGTGCCATCAGGGGGCTTACTGGGGCCAACGTCCTGACTTTC.

The rearrangement joins TRBV6-2 or TRBV6-3 to TRBJ1-5; possibly TRBD1 for D (5 bases). CDR1 and CDR2 (germline): MNHEY, SVGEGT. CDR3 length equals 14 residues. The V end lost 2 bases, the J end lost 3 bases, and 8 bases lay between the germline ends. The CDR3 here is CASSYGAANQPQHF. CDR3 in DNA: TGTGCCAGCAGTTACGGGGCAGCCAATCAGCCCCAGCATTTT.

The chain employs TRBV15 and TRBJ2-5; D ambiguous. V lost 0 bases and J lost 7, with 12 bases in between. Germline CDR1 reads LNHNV; CDR2 reads YYDKDF (reference sequence). This CDR3 region has 14 residues. CDR3 DNA: TGTGCCACCAGCAGAGATAGCAAGTCGGGGACCCAGTACTTC. Protein product: CATSRDSKSGTQYF.